This is a list of T cell receptor beta chains from one sample in a study of CD8 T cells in Susac syndrome. One entry per CDR3 protein results from TCRdb running MiXCR on the immunoSEQ multiplex PCR reads. The top ten hold under 0.095% of the sample, which has some 150,000 distinct CDR3 sequences, approximately 94% seen once. Sequences were obtained from CD4+ T cells from PBMCs. All receptors derive from a human donor in good health. The conserved cysteine and the conserved F or W are not part of the CDR3 here. Where a row states a size, it is once, few, many or the class of an expanded clone; other rows omit it.

ASNKGGQNTEAF,TRBV5-1,12,NA,TRBJ1-1
SARDGRENEKLF,TRBV20-1,12,NA,TRBJ1-4
ASSLERIGSTEAF,TRBV5-1,13,NA,TRBJ1-1
SVEENRGLGTQY,TRBV29-1,12,once,TRBJ2-5
AISESRIQY,TRBV10-3,9,NA,TRBJ2-4
ASSPTGWGEQY,TRBV6-1,11,few,TRBJ2-7
ASSRRERGTDTQY,TRBV19,13,NA,TRBJ2-3
AWSTLRAYQETQY,TRBV30,13,NA,TRBJ2-5
ASSLGSGPGVDEQF,TRBV5-1,14,NA,TRBJ2-1
SAQKGVGNYGYT,TRBV20-1,12,NA,TRBJ1-2
ASSHRGTSDTNNEQF,TRBV4-1,15,NA,TRBJ2-1
ASTLPGLAGAGELF,TRBV28,14,NA,TRBJ2-2
ASSLALAGEQF,TRBV7-3,11,NA,TRBJ2-1
ASSLFRGSNEKLF,TRBV27,13,NA,TRBJ1-4
ATSDRLAGVGDTQY,TRBV24-1,14,NA,TRBJ2-3
ASSPQGGAGELF,TRBV28,12,NA,TRBJ2-2
ASSAGTGGGNTIY,TRBV9,13,NA,TRBJ1-3
AWSRDSFTGELF,TRBV30,12,NA,TRBJ2-2
AISESKGAGKHNEQF,TRBV10-3,15,NA,TRBJ2-1
ASSQNPSPSTGELF,TRBV3-1,14,NA,TRBJ2-2
ASGVVANVLT,TRBV12-3/TRBV12-4,10,NA,TRBJ2-6
SASRMGNYGYT,TRBV20-1,11,once,TRBJ1-2
ASSMPRQGSGTEAF,TRBV19,14,NA,TRBJ1-1
SALDRDTGELF,TRBV20-1,11,NA,TRBJ2-2
ASGRPIANTGELF,TRBV27,13,NA,TRBJ2-2
ASSLGGTSGPQH,TRBV5-1,12,NA,TRBJ1-5
ASSLGGRGSNEKLF,TRBV5-4,14,NA,TRBJ1-4
ASSKRAGGYNEQF,TRBV7-9,13,NA,TRBJ2-1
ASSEVGGYTEAF,TRBV2,12,NA,TRBJ1-1
ATIGQQGQPQH,TRBV24-1,11,NA,TRBJ1-5
ASRDQGAGEQY,TRBV12-3/TRBV12-4,11,NA,TRBJ2-7
ASSHPGGGLAGADTQY,TRBV9,16,NA,TRBJ2-3
ASSDGTGEQF,TRBV6-4,10,NA,TRBJ2-1
ASSYARAGGDKAF,TRBV6-2/TRBV6-3,13,NA,TRBJ1-1
ASSLRSDRGQETQY,TRBV5-1,14,NA,TRBJ2-5
SARVRARSSYNEQF,TRBV20-1,14,NA,TRBJ2-1
ASSQVRPSGSTLAKNIQY,TRBV4-1,18,NA,TRBJ2-4
SASADSSYEQY,TRBV20-1,11,NA,TRBJ2-7
ASSAPPQQPYGYT,TRBV6-1,13,NA,TRBJ1-2
ASSYDSNTEAF,TRBV7-9,11,NA,TRBJ1-1